Presented here are 18 T cell receptor beta chains from one specimen sequenced in a study of response to subunit inactivated influenza vaccine. TCRdb re-derived calls from the RT-PCR reads in MiXCR, one entry per CDR3 protein. The data show under 550,000 distinct CDR3 sequences, around 7.9% seen once. Sequenced material: PBMCs from blood, taken roughly 24 months after vaccination. The receptors shown here come from a man between 50 and 69 years old who received an inactivated influenza vaccine.

The sample holds many counts of this clonotype. V and J are TRBV12-3 or TRBV12-4 and TRBJ2-1; D uncertain. The CDR3 runs 11 residues. V was pared by 3 bases and J by 8 bases, with 5 bases between. CDR3 DNA: TGTGCCAGCAGTTTTAAATATGAGCAGTTCTTC. It translates to CASSFKYEQFF.

The chain joins TRBV4-3 to TRBJ2-2; no definite D call. V was trimmed by 3 bases and J by 0 bases, leaving 8 bases between them. Per germline, CDR1 LGHNA and CDR2 YSLEER. The CDR3 consists of 15 residues. The CDR3 DNA reads as TGCGCCAGCAGCCAGGGGAATTCGAACACCGGGGAGCTGTTTTTT. This translates into CASSQGNSNTGELFF.

This clonotype was found a few times. The CDR3 region is CASSLVRGGWDPDTQYF. The CDR3 region has the DNA TGTGCCAGCAGCTTAGTGCGGGGAGGGTGGGACCCAGATACGCAGTATTTT. This chain connects TRBV11-2 to TRBJ2-3; 7 bases match TRBD2. Germline V gives CDR1 SGHAT, CDR2 FQNNGV. This CDR3 is 17 amino acids long. V lost 1 base to trimming and J lost 4 bases; unmatched junction nucleotides: 11. Full variable domain (remainder filled in from reference TRBV11-2 and TRBJ2-3): EAGVAQSPRYKIIEKRQSVAFWCNPISGHATLYWYQQILGQGPKLLIQFQNNGVVDDSQLPKDRFSAERLKGVDSTLKIQPAKLEDSAVYLCASSLVRGGWDPDTQYFGPGTRLTVL.

This clonotype was counted a few times. The chain links TRBV28 to TRBJ2-7; TRBD2 matches at 10 bases. The V gene end was trimmed by 7 bases and the J gene end by 1 base; junction bases not matched to a gene: 7. The CDR3 consists of 15 residues. Germline V gives CDR1 MDHEN, CDR2 SYDVKM. CDR3 nucleotides: TGTGCCAGCAAGTTGGGAGCGGGAGGGTCCTACGAGCAGTACTTC. This encodes CASKLGAGGSYEQYF.

This clonotype was seen a few times. V and J are TRBV7-2 and TRBJ1-1; no clear D. The CDR3 has 13 residues. V was shortened by 5 bases and J by 5 bases, with 12 bases between the two germline ends. The germline CDR1 and CDR2 sequences are SGHTA and FQGNSA. CDR3 sequence: CASSLGPLTEAFF. The CDR3, as DNA: TGTGCCAGCAGCCTCGGACCCCTTACTGAAGCTTTCTTT.

V is TRBV20-1 and J is TRBJ2-7; the match to TRBD2 covers 13 bases. The germline gives CDR1 DFQATT, CDR2 SNEGSKA (reference sequence). V lost 6 bases and J lost 7; bases outside the gene matches: 6. The CDR3 is 13 amino acids. In DNA form, the CDR3 reads TGCAGTGCGGCCAAGACTAGCGGGAGGGAGCAGTACTTC. Protein: CSAAKTSGREQYF.

The V call is TRBV6-1, the J call TRBJ2-1; 11 nucleotides align to TRBD2. This CDR3 has 13 amino acids. The ends lost 7 bases at V and 12 bases at J; junction bases unmatched: 8. Per germline, CDR1 MNHNS and CDR2 SASEGT. This CDR3 is CASTTSGGPRQFF. In nucleotides, the CDR3 is TGTGCCAGCACTACTAGCGGGGGCCCCAGGCAGTTCTTC.

The chain links TRBV20-1 to TRBJ1-2, with TRBD1 identical over 9 bases. The J segment lost 5 bases and the V segment lost 6 bases, leaving 7 bases of the junction unmatched. Germline CDR1 DFQATT, CDR2 SNEGSKA (reference sequence). There are 13 residues in the CDR3. The CDR3 reads CSAEAGTGYGYTF. In DNA form, the CDR3 reads TGCAGTGCAGAAGCCGGGACAGGGTATGGCTACACCTTC.

The chain links TRBV13 to TRBJ2-2; no clear D. Germline lookup yields CDR1 PRHDT and CDR2 FYEKMQ (reference sequence). The CDR3 contains 14 residues. V was trimmed by 1 base and J by 7 bases, leaving 10 bases between them. As DNA, the CDR3 is TGTGCCAGCAGCTTAGAAGGGATCGGCGGGGAGCTGTTTTTT. Encoded protein: CASSLEGIGGELFF.

Ten or more counts support this clonotype. The V gene is TRBV5-1, the J gene TRBJ2-5; 7 nucleotides line up with TRBD1. CDR1 and CDR2 from the germline V gene are SGHRS and YFSETQ. This CDR3 has 14 residues. V lost 4 bases and J lost 1; bases outside the gene matches: 4. The CDR3 is CASSPGGIQETQYF. Written as DNA, the CDR3 is TGCGCCAGCAGCCCAGGGGGTATCCAAGAGACCCAGTACTTC. Full variable domain (outside the CDR3, taken from reference TRBV5-1 and TRBJ2-5): KAGVTQTPRYLIKTRGQQVTLSCSPISGHRSVSWYQQTPGQGLQFLFEYFSETQRNKGNFPGRFSGRQFSNSRSEMNVSTLELGDSALYLCASSPGGIQETQYFGPGTRLLVL.

Only a few counts were recorded for this clonotype. V usage is TRBV6-2 or TRBV6-3 and J usage is TRBJ2-1; 9 bases fit TRBD1. Trimming took 0 bases from V and 2 from J; bases not matched to a gene: 14. Germline V gives CDR1 MNHEY, CDR2 SVGEGT. The CDR3 sequence is 20 residues long. CDR3 in amino acids: CASSYSGQGRGGRAYNEQFF. The CDR3, as DNA: TGTGCCAGCAGTTACTCAGGACAGGGGAGGGGAGGACGAGCCTACAATGAGCAGTTCTTC.

The sample holds a few counts of this clonotype. The chain is built from TRBV4-3 and TRBJ2-7; 11 positions agree with TRBD2. The V gene's germline CDR1 is LGHNA and CDR2 YSLEER. This CDR3 region has 17 residues. The V gene end was trimmed by 2 bases and the J gene end by 5 bases; junction bases not matched to a gene: 11. The CDR3 DNA reads TGCGCCAGCAGCCAACTCTCCACTAGCGGGAGTTTAGACGAGCAGTACTTC. Its translation: CASSQLSTSGSLDEQYF.

This sequence joins TRBV5-5 and TRBJ2-7; TRBD2 is a possible D gene (5 bases). This CDR3 region has 12 residues. V was clipped by 3 bases and J by 6 bases, with 10 bases between them. CDR1 is SGHKS and CDR2 is YYEKEE in the germline V gene (reference sequence). In DNA form, the CDR3 reads TGTGCCAGCAGCTCTCTGGGGAGCGAGCAGTACTTC. It specifies CASSSLGSEQYF. The complete variable domain, with remaining parts taken from reference TRBV5-5 and TRBJ2-7, reads DAGVTQSPTHLIKTRGQQVTLRCSPISGHKSVSWYQQVLGQGPQFIFQYYEKEERGRGNFPDRFSARQFPNYSSELNVNALLLGDSALYLCASSSLGSEQYFGPGTRLTVT.

The chain links TRBV6-2 or TRBV6-3 to TRBJ2-1, with 11 bases matching TRBD2. The J segment lost 5 bases and the V segment lost 5 bases, leaving 8 bases of the junction unmatched. Germline CDR1 and CDR2: MNHEY and SVGEGT. This CDR3 has 16 residues. The chain's CDR3 is CASSTYLAGGNNEQFF. The CDR3 nucleotides read TGTGCCAGCAGTACATACCTAGCGGGAGGTAACAATGAGCAGTTCTTC.

The chain combines TRBV5-4 with TRBJ2-5, with TRBD2 matching 8 bases. Germline CDR1 and CDR2: SGHNT and YYREEE (reference sequence). The CDR3 spans 17 residues. Losses at the gene ends were 0 bases for V and 5 bases for J; bases not matched to a gene: 12. CDR3 in DNA: TGTGCCAGCAGCTTGGCCTTTAGCGGGACAAGGTCGGAGACCCAGTACTTC. It specifies CASSLAFSGTRSETQYF.

In its sample, this clonotype was seen many times. This sequence joins TRBV6-5 and TRBJ2-3; weak D call: TRBD1 (5 bases). CDR1 and CDR2 (germline): MNHEY, SVGAGI. V shed 1 base and J shed 4 bases, with 6 bases lying between them. CDR3 length: 13 amino acids. CDR3 nucleotides: TGTGCCAGCAGTTACTGGGGCGCAGATACGCAGTATTTT. Translated: CASSYWGADTQYF.

This clonotype was counted a few times. The chain has TRBV19 and TRBJ2-1; D is uncertain. Germline lookup yields CDR1 LNHDA and CDR2 SQIVND (reference sequence). Trimming removed 1 base from V and 5 bases from J, with 18 bases in between. The CDR3 has 17 amino acids. The DNA for the CDR3 is TGTGCCAGTAGTATAGGTCTGGGCGCCCTTGGGGACAATGAGCAGTTCTTC. Protein product: CASSIGLGALGDNEQFF. Supplemented by reference TRBV19 and TRBJ2-1, the full variable domain reads DGGITQSPKYLFRKEGQNVTLSCEQNLNHDAMYWYRQDPGQGLRLIYYSQIVNDFQKGDIAEGYSVSREKKESFPLTVTSAQKNPTAFYLCASSIGLGALGDNEQFFGPGTRLTVL.

This clonotype was detected only a few times. The gene calls are TRBV6-2 or TRBV6-3 and TRBJ1-4, with D possibly matching TRBD1 (6 bases). CDR1 is MNHEY and CDR2 is SVGEGT in the germline V gene. V lost 0 bases and J 7 bases, leaving 12 bases between the germline ends. There are 15 residues in the CDR3. The DNA of the CDR3 is TGTGCCAGCAGTTACTCGACCAGGGGTGGTGAAAAACTGTTTTTT. Translated: CASSYSTRGGEKLFF.